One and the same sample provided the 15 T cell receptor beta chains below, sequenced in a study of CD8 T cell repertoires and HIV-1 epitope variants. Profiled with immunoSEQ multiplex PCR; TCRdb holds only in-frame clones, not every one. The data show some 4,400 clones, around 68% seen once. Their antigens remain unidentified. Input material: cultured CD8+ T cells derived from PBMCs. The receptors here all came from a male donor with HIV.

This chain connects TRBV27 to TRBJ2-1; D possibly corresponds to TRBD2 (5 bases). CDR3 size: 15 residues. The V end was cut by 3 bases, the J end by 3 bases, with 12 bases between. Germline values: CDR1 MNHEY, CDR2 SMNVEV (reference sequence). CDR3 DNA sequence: TGTGCCAGCAGTTTGGACGGGGAATTCTACAATGAGCAGTTCTTC. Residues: CASSLDGEFYNEQFF.

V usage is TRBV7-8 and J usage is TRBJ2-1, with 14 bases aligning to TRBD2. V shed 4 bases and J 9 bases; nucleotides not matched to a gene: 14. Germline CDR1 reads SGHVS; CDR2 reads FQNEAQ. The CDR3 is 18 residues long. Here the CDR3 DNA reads TGTGCCAGCAGCTCCGGAGCCAGGGGACTAGCGGGAGTCGGTGAGCAGTTCTTC. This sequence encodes CASSSGARGLAGVGEQFF.

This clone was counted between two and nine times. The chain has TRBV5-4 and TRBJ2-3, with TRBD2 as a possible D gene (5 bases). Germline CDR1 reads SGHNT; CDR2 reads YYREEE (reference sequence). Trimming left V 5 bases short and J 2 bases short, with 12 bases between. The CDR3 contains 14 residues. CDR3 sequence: CASSWTLNTDTQYF. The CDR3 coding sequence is TGTGCCAGCAGTTGGACTTTAAACACAGATACGCAGTATTTT.

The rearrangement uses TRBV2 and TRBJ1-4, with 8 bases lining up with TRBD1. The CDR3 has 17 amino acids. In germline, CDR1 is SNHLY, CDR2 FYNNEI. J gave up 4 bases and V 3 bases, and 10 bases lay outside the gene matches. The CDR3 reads CASSDWAGGSDNEKLFF. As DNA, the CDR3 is TGTGCCAGCAGTGACTGGGCAGGGGGCAGTGATAATGAAAAACTGTTTTTT.

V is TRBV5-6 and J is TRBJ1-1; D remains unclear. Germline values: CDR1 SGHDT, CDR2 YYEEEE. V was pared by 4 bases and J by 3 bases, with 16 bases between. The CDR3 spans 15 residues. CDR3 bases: TGTGCCAGCAGCCGCGATATCCCTGGCGACACTGAAGCTTTCTTT. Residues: CASSRDIPGDTEAFF.

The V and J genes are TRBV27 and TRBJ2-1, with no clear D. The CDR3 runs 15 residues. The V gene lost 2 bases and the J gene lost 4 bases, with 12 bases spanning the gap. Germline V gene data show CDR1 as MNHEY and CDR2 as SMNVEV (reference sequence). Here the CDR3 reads CASSLMASGYNEQFF. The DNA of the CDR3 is TGTGCCAGCAGTTTAATGGCTAGTGGTTACAATGAGCAGTTCTTC.

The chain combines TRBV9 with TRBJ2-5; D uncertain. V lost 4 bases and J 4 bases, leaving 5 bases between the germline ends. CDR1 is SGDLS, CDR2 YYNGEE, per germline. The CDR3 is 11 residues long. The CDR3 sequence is CASSPGETQYF. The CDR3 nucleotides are TGTGCCAGCAGCCCAGGAGAGACCCAGTACTTC.

The CDR3 loop is CASSFQTGELFF. The CDR3 nucleotides are TGTGCCAGCAGCTTCCAAACCGGGGAGCTGTTTTTT. This chain links TRBV5-5 with TRBJ2-2, with unresolved D. Trimming removed 2 bases at V and 5 bases at J, with 4 bases between. Germline V gene sequence: CDR1 SGHKS, CDR2 YYEKEE (reference sequence). This CDR3 comprises 12 residues.

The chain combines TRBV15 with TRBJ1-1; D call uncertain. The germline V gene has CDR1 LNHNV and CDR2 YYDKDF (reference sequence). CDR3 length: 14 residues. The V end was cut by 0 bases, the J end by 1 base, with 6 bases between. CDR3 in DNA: TGTGCCACCAGCAGAGATCTTGGGAACACTGAAGCTTTCTTT. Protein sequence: CATSRDLGNTEAFF.

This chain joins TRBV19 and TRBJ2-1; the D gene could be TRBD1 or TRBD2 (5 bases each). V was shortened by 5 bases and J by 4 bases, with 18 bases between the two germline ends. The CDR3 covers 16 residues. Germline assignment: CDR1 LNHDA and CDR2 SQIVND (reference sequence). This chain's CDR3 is CASSAAWGGRYNEQFF. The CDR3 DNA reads TGTGCCAGTAGTGCAGCCTGGGGCGGGCGTTACAATGAGCAGTTCTTC.

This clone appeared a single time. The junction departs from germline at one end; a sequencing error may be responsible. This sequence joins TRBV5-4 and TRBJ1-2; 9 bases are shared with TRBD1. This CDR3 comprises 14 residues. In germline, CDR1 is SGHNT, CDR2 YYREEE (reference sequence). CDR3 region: CASSLDRGDYGYTF. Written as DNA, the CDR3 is TGTGCCAGCAGTTTGGACAGGGGTGACTATGGCTACACCTTC. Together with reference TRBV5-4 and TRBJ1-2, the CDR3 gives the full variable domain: ETGVTQSPTHLIKTRGQQVTLRCSSQSGHNTVSWYQQALGQGPQFIFQYYREEENGRGNFPPRFSGLQFPNYSSELNVNALELDDSALYLCASSLDRGDYGYTFGSGTRLTVV.

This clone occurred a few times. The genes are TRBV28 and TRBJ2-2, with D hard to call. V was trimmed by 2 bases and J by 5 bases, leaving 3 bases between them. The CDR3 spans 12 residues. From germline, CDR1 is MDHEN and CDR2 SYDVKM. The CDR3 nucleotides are TGTGCCAGCAGTTTAGAGACCGGGGAGCTGTTTTTT. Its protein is CASSLETGELFF.

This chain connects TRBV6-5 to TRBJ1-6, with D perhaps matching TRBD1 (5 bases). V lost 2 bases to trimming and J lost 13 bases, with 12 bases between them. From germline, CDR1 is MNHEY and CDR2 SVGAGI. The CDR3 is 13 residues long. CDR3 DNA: TGTGCCAGCAGTTACGGCCTGGGGGTTCCCCTCCACTTT. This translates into CASSYGLGVPLHF.

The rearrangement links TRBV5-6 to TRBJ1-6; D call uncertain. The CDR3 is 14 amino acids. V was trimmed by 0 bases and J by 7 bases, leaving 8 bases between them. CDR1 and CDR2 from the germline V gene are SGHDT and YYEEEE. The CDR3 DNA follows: TGTGCCAGCAGCTTGGGGGGTGAGAATTCACCCCTCCACTTT. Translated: CASSLGGENSPLHF. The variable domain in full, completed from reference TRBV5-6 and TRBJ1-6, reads DAGVTQSPTHLIKTRGQQVTLRCSPKSGHDTVSWYQQALGQGPQFIFQYYEEEERQRGNFPDRFSGHQFPNYSSELNVNALLLGDSALYLCASSLGGENSPLHFGNGTRLTVT.

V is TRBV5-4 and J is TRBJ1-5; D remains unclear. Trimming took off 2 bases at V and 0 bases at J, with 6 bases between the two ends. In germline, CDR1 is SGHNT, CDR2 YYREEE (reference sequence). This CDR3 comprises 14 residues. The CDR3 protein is CASSFSGSNQPQHF. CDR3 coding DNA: TGTGCCAGCAGCTTTTCGGGTAGCAATCAGCCCCAGCATTTT.